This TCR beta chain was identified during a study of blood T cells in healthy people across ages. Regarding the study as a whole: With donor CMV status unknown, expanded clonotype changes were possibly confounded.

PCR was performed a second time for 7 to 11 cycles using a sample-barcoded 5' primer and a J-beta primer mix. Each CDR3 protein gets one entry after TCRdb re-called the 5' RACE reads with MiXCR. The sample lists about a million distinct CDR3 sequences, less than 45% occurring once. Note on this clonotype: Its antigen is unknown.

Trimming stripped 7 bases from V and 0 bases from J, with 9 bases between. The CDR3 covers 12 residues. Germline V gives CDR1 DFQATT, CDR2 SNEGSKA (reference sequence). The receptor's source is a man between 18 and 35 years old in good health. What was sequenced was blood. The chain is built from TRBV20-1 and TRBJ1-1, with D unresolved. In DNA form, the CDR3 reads TGCAGTGAAACGGCCATGAACACTGAAGCTTTCTTT. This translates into CSETAMNTEAFF.